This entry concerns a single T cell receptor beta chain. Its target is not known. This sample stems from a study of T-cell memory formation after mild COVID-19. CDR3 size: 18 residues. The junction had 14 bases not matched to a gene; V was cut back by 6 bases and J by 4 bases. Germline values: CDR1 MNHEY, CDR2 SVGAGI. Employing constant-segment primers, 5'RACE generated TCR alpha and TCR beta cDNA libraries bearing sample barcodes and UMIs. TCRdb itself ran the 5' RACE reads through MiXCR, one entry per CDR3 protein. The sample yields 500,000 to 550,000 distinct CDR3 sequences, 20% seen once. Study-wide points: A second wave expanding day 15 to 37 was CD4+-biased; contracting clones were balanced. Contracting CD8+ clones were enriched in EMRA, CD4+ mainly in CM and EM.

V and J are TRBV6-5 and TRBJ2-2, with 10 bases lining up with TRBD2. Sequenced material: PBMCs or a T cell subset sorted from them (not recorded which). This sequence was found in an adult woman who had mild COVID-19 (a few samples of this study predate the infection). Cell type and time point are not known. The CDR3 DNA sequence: TGTGCCAGCAGCCCCACACTGGGAGCGGGAGGGGGCACCGGGGAGCTGTTTTTT. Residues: CASSPTLGAGGGTGELFF.